The rows below give T cell receptor beta chains drawn from one sample of a study of T cells expressing NK-cell markers. Each CDR3 protein gets one entry in TCRdb, which reprocessed the 5' RACE reads and gives no DNA. The listing records 150,000 or so distinct CDR3 sequences. The sample consisted of blood T cells: a sorted CD56 or NKG2C T cell subset, CD4+ or CD8+ T cells, or bulk PBMC T cells (not recorded which). The receptors derive from a woman aged 45-65 years in good health. Both conserved end residues are part of each CDR3.

cdr3_length,v_call,j_call,cdr3_aa
15,TRBV2,TRBJ2-3,CASSHTRDPTDTQYF
15,TRBV6-5,TRBJ2-3,CASSYAGGGADTQYF
17,TRBV9,TRBJ2-1,CASSVAGGSPRYNEQFF
16,TRBV27,TRBJ2-3,CASSPPLAGVIDTQYF
13,TRBV20-1,TRBJ2-3,CSARETFAEGQYF
15,TRBV6-1,TRBJ2-2,CASSGTGTMPGELFF
11,TRBV29-1,TRBJ2-1,CSAAGNNEQFF
19,TRBV11-3,TRBJ2-3,CASSLEPPQWGTSTDTQYF
15,TRBV5-6,TRBJ2-3,CASSLVASGGDTQYF
15,TRBV20-1,TRBJ2-3,CSASLAGLGTDTQYF
13,TRBV12-3/TRBV12-4,TRBJ1-5,CASGPYSNQPQHF
15,TRBV6-5,TRBJ2-7,CASSPQIGGSYEQYF
16,TRBV4-2,TRBJ2-3,CASSQLAGGPTDTQYF
16,TRBV27,TRBJ2-1,CASSLSATGPYNEQFF
15,TRBV27,TRBJ2-7,CASSLSSGSWYEQYF
15,TRBV7-6,TRBJ1-1,CASSSIRDRGSEAFF
18,TRBV5-1,TRBJ2-2,CASSLVLAGEQPGELFFF
13,TRBV12-3/TRBV12-4,TRBJ2-2,CASSLYRTGELFF
13,TRBV5-1,TRBJ2-2,CASSWAQAGELFF
12,TRBV7-9,TRBJ1-1,CASSSADPKAFF
16,TRBV21-1,TRBJ2-3,CASSTRLAGPQDTQYF
14,TRBV19,TRBJ2-1,CASSIIVGVNEQFF
15,TRBV12-3/TRBV12-4,TRBJ1-1,CASRPKVIMNTEAFF
16,TRBV5-1,TRBJ2-7,CASSPVQGTLPYEQYF
13,TRBV29-1,TRBJ1-1,CSLTRGGNTEAFF
17,TRBV2,TRBJ2-3,CASEDVAGTGLTDTQYF
12,TRBV20-1,TRBJ1-1,CSARDTGGTAFF
17,TRBV3-1,TRBJ1-1,CASSPSFGEGMNTEAFF
14,TRBV7-9,TRBJ2-3,CASSSPGAPDTQYF
13,TRBV6-5,TRBJ2-7,CASSYTTSYEQYF
14,TRBV4-1,TRBJ2-2,CASSQRREAGELFF
14,TRBV7-9,TRBJ2-7,CASSLGQGRSEQYF
14,TRBV24-1,TRBJ1-3,CATSDPLSGNTIYF
15,TRBV12-3/TRBV12-4,TRBJ2-1,CASSPPGHLYNEQFF
16,TRBV27,TRBJ2-1,CASSLTGTNSYNEQFF
13,TRBV29-1,TRBJ1-2,CSVEERGRYGYTF
15,TRBV10-2,TRBJ2-1,CASSLGLAGEGVGFF
15,TRBV25-1,TRBJ2-1,CASSEYGTGYNEQFF
13,TRBV27,TRBJ1-1,CASSIWVDTEAFF
15,TRBV27,TRBJ2-7,CASSLGTSVAYEQYF
15,TRBV7-2,TRBJ2-2,CASSPGPPNTGELFF
16,TRBV20-1,TRBJ2-1,CSASPGTSGWYNEQFF
17,TRBV7-3,TRBJ2-6,CASSIPSGGTGANVLTF
17,TRBV5-4,TRBJ2-2,CASSPGVAGTNTGELFF
16,TRBV24-1,TRBJ2-1,CATSEGPLSSYNEQFF
15,TRBV12-3/TRBV12-4,TRBJ2-7,CASSSGTGGVNEQYF
11,TRBV29-1,TRBJ2-7,CSVAEIYEQYF
13,TRBV11-2,TRBJ2-1,CASSFLAENEQFF
12,TRBV20-1,TRBJ2-1,CSASPRTNEQFF
13,TRBV29-1,TRBJ2-3,CSVQADSTDTQYF